These T cell receptor beta chains were read from a single sample in a study of blood T cells in healthy people across ages. Using its own MiXCR run on the 5' RACE reads, TCRdb lists one record per CDR3 protein. The sample lists some 1 million distinct CDR3 sequences; around 45% were seen once. Sequencing input: blood. Receptors originate from a woman aged 55-70 years in good health. The CDR3 runs from the conserved cysteine through the conserved F or W. The order of the fields is J gene, V gene, clone size, D gene, CDR3 protein, CDR3 DNA. A D gene is named only where the DNA matches it firmly. Where a row states a size, it is once, few, many or the class of an expanded clone; other rows omit it.

TRBJ1-2	TRBV10-3	few	-	CAISPEARFSYGYTF	TGTGCCATCTCTCCCGAGGCCCGGTTTTCCTATGGCTACACCTTC
TRBJ2-3	TRBV7-9	-	-	CASSSRGSDYSRDTQYF	TGTGCCAGCAGCTCCCGGGGTAGCGACTACTCACGTGATACGCAGTATTTT
TRBJ1-2	TRBV5-5	-	-	CASSVGTRGTNYGYTF	TGTGCCAGCAGCGTTGGTACCCGGGGAACTAACTATGGCTACACCTTC
TRBJ2-1	TRBV5-1	once	-	CASSLDFHPRDEQFF	TGCGCCAGCAGCTTGGATTTCCACCCAAGAGATGAGCAGTTCTTC
TRBJ1-5	TRBV7-9	-	TRBD1	CASSSDRGRDQPQHF	TGTGCCAGCAGCTCCGACAGGGGGCGCGATCAGCCCCAGCATTTT
TRBJ2-6	TRBV29-1	-	-	CSVESGFSGANVLTF	TGCAGCGTTGAGTCAGGGTTCTCCGGGGCCAACGTCCTGACTTTC
TRBJ2-1	TRBV9	-	-	CASSVSGGLNEQFF	TGTGCCAGCAGCGTAAGTGGGGGACTGAACGAGCAGTTCTTC
TRBJ2-7	TRBV25-1	-	TRBD1	CASGDPGQGYEQYF	TGTGCCAGCGGTGACCCGGGACAGGGCTACGAGCAGTACTTC
TRBJ2-5	TRBV7-2	-	-	CASNRDRSQETQYF	TGTGCCAGCAACCGTGACAGGAGCCAAGAGACCCAGTACTTC
TRBJ1-1	TRBV6-4	few	-	CASSSGRDTEAFF	TGTGCCAGCAGTTCTGGAAGGGACACTGAAGCTTTCTTT
TRBJ1-5	TRBV4-1	-	TRBD1	CASSPGGQGGNQPQHF	TGCGCCAGCAGCCCCGGGGGACAGGGGGGCAATCAGCCCCAGCATTTT
TRBJ1-2	TRBV20-1	few	-	CSAGQTNYGYTF	TGCAGTGCCGGACAGACTAACTATGGCTACACCTTC
TRBJ2-7	TRBV29-1	-	TRBD2	CSVFGLAVTSYEQYF	TGCAGCGTTTTTGGACTAGCGGTGACCTCCTACGAGCAGTACTTC
TRBJ2-1	TRBV7-8	-	TRBD2	CASSFLAGTVGNEQFF	TGTGCCAGCAGCTTCTTAGCGGGAACAGTAGGGAATGAGCAGTTCTTC
TRBJ2-7	TRBV29-1	many	-	CSVIENEQYF	TGCAGCGTTATCGAAAACGAGCAGTACTTC
TRBJ2-5	TRBV5-1	few	-	CASSLAGGGLQETQYF	TGCGCCAGCAGCTTGGCGGGAGGGGGCCTACAAGAGACCCAGTACTTC
TRBJ1-2	TRBV20-1	-	TRBD1	CSAPPPDRPKGGYTF	TGCAGTGCCCCGCCCCCGGACAGGCCTAAAGGGGGCTACACCTTC
TRBJ1-5	TRBV5-1	once	-	CASSLEGGTDQPQHF	TGCGCCAGCAGCTTGGAGGGGGGAACCGATCAGCCCCAGCATTTT
TRBJ2-7	TRBV27	few	TRBD1	CASSFSGTGGTSYEQYF	TGTGCCAGCAGCTTCTCAGGGACAGGTGGAACTTCCTACGAGCAGTACTTC
TRBJ2-1	TRBV20-1	-	TRBD2	CSARWLAGDNEQFF	TGCAGTGCTAGATGGCTAGCGGGGGACAATGAGCAGTTCTTC
TRBJ2-7	TRBV5-4	-	-	CASSATLRTIGGSYEQYF	TGTGCCAGCAGCGCGACTTTACGGACTATCGGGGGCTCCTACGAGCAGTACTTC
TRBJ2-7	TRBV5-6	few	TRBD2	CASSFTGTSGLNEQYF	TGTGCCAGCAGCTTTACCGGGACTAGCGGACTCAATGAGCAGTACTTC
TRBJ2-2	TRBV29-1	-	TRBD2	CSVRTSGTNTGELFF	TGCAGCGTTAGGACTAGCGGGACAAACACCGGGGAGCTGTTTTTT
TRBJ2-3	TRBV29-1	-	TRBD2	CSVDLFAGGGDTQYF	TGCAGCGTTGATTTGTTCGCGGGAGGCGGAGATACGCAGTATTTT
TRBJ1-5	TRBV24-1	few	-	CATSDTGSNQPQHF	TGTGCCACCAGTGACACTGGGAGCAATCAGCCCCAGCATTTT
TRBJ2-1	TRBV20-1	-	TRBD1	CSAPGQGYNEQFF	TGCAGTGCCCCGGGACAGGGTTACAATGAGCAGTTCTTC
TRBJ1-2	TRBV29-1	-	-	CSVVRQDNYGYTF	TGCAGCGTTGTCCGACAGGACAACTATGGCTACACCTTC
TRBJ2-7	TRBV27	-	TRBD1	CASSKDRDHEQYF	TGTGCCAGCAGTAAGGACAGGGACCACGAGCAGTACTTC